The 13 T cell receptor beta chains presented below share a single source sample, sequenced in a study of CXCR3-negative and CXCR3-positive naive CD8 T cells. Preparation of TRB cDNA libraries relied on 5' RACE carrying UMI labels. From its re-call of the 5' RACE reads, TCRdb lists each CDR3 protein once, without DNA. This sample's table reports 150,000 or so distinct CDR3 sequences. Material: naive CXCR3- CD8+ T cells from blood. The subset was: CD45RO-CCR7+CD27+CD95- naive CD8+ T cells lacking CXCR3 (TNR3-). The receptors come from a human donor in good health. Some clones in this sample may be carry-over from other donors' samples.

J is TRBJ2-3 and V is TRBV2; the TCRdb call, TRBD1, lacks DNA for checking. Germline lookup yields CDR1 SNHLY and CDR2 FYNNEI. The CDR3 length is 13 residues. This CDR3 reads CATDRLGSDTQYF.

The V call is TRBV28, the J call TRBJ2-7; as DNA is missing, the TRBD1 call by TCRdb cannot be tested. The CDR3 runs to 15 residues. Germline CDR1 reads MDHEN; CDR2 reads SYDVKM. CDR3 sequence reads: CASSPGAGGQYEQYF.

J is TRBJ2-7 and V is TRBV3-1; TCRdb indicates TRBD1, and absent DNA this call remains unverified. Germline V lookup: CDR1 LGHDT, CDR2 YNNKEL (reference sequence). The CDR3 spans 16 residues. The CDR3 region is CASSQDPGTGFYEQYF.

The chain has TRBV5-4 and TRBJ2-1. CDR3 length: 16 amino acids. Germline V lookup: CDR1 SGHNT, CDR2 YYREEE (reference sequence). This CDR3 is CASSFGRSDSYNEQFF.

The rearrangement joins TRBV6-5 to TRBJ2-7; the TCRdb D gene call, TRBD1, has no DNA to confirm it. The CDR3 has 15 amino acids. CDR1 and CDR2 (germline): MNHEY, SVGAGI. The CDR3 region is CASSSGTGRAYEQYF.

J is TRBJ2-7 and V is TRBV5-5; the TCRdb call, TRBD1, lacks DNA for checking. The CDR3 runs to 15 residues. The germline V gene has CDR1 SGHKS and CDR2 YYEKEE (reference sequence). The chain's CDR3 is CASSLSRGTFYEQYF.

This sequence joins TRBV3-1 and TRBJ1-5. Per the germline V gene, CDR1 is LGHDT and CDR2 is YNNKEL (reference sequence). This CDR3 comprises 13 residues. The CDR3 reads CASSQGDNQPQHF.

The chain employs TRBV7-9 and TRBJ2-7; TCRdb's D call of TRBD2 is untestable without DNA. The V gene's germline CDR1 is SEHNR and CDR2 FQNEAQ (reference sequence). CDR3 length: 15 amino acids. The CDR3 sequence is CASGPSGGGPYEQYF.

The chain employs TRBV15 and TRBJ1-5. The CDR3 length is 15 residues. Germline CDR1 and CDR2: LNHNV and YYDKDF (reference sequence). The CDR3 is CATSRDSNSNQPQHF.

The genes are TRBV5-1 and TRBJ2-2; TCRdb designates TRBD2, a call that cannot be tested without DNA. This CDR3 has 15 residues. CDR1 and CDR2 (germline): SGHRS, YFSETQ. The CDR3 sequence: CASSGAGVDTGELFF.

The rearrangement uses TRBV29-1 and TRBJ2-7. Germline CDR1 SQVTM, CDR2 ANQGSEA. The CDR3 is 15 residues long. The chain's CDR3 is CSVEVAILPGYEQYF.

This sequence joins TRBV28 and TRBJ2-3; without DNA, the TCRdb call of TRBD1 cannot be checked. In germline, CDR1 is MDHEN, CDR2 SYDVKM. The CDR3 covers 13 residues. The CDR3 region is CATSPDLWDTQYF.

The rearrangement uses TRBV9 and TRBJ2-1; TCRdb picks TRBD2, but there is no DNA to check that call. The length of the CDR3 is 15 residues. Germline values: CDR1 SGDLS, CDR2 YYNGEE. This CDR3 is CASSAPSGWSNEQFF.